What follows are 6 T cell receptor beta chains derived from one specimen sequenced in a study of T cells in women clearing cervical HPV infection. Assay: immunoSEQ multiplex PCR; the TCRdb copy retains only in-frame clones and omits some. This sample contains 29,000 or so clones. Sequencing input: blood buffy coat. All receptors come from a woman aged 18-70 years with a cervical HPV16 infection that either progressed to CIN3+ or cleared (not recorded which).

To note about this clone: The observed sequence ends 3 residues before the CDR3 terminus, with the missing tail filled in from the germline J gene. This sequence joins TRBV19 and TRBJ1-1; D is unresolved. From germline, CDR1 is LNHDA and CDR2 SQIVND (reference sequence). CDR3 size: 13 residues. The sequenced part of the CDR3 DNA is TGTGCCAGTAGTATAGAAGCTAGGTTAGAA. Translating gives CASSIEARLE. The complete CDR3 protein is CASSIEARLEAFF.

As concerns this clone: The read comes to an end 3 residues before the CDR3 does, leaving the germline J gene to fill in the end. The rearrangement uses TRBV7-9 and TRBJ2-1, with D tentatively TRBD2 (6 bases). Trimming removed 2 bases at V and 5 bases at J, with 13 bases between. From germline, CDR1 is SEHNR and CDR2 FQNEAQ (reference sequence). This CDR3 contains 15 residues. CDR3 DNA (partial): TGTGCCAGCAGCTTATTTTCTTCGGGGGACAATGAG. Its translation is CASSLFSSGDNE. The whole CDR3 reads CASSLFSSGDNEQFF.

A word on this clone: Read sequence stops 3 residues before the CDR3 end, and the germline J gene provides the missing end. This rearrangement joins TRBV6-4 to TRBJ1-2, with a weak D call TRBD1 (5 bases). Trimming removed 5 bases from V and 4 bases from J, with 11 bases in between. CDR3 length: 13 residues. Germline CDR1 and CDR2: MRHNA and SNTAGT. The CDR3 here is CASSQGVSYGYTF. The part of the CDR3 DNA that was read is TGTGCCAGCAGTCAAGGGGTTTCCTATGGC.

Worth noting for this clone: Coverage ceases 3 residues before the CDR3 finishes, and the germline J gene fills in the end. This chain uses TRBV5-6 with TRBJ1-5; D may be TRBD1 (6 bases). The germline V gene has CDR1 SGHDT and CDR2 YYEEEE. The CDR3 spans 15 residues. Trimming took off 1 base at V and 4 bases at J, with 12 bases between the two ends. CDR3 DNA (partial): TGTGCCAGCAGCTTGCTCGGACAGTTAAATCAGCCC. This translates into CASSLLGQLNQP. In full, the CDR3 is CASSLLGQLNQPQHF.

The CDR3 loop reads CASSPQGLDYNEQFF. The CDR3 bases that were read are TGTGCCAGCTCACCACAAGGACTAGACTACAATGAG. V gene TRBV18 combines with J gene TRBJ2-1; 7 bases line up with TRBD2. The read ends 3 residues shy of where the CDR3 ends; the end is completed using the germline J gene. Germline V gives CDR1 KGHSH, CDR2 LQKENI. CDR3 size: 15 residues. Losses at the gene ends were 1 base for V and 3 bases for J; bases not matched to a gene: 3.

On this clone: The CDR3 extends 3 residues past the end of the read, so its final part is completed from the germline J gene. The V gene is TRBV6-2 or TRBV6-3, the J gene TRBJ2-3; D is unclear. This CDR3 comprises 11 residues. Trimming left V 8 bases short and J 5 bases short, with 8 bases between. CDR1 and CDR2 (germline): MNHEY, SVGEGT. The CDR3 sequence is CASLGLDTQYF. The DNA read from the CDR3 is TGTGCCAGCCTAGGATTAGATACG.